This T cell receptor beta chain originates from a study of CD8+CD57+ T cells in acquired aplastic anemia listed by TCRdb under 2018. Background for the entire study: Extracted DNA from sorted CD4+ and CD8+ cells averaged about 3.4 ug, ranging from roughly 0.2 to 30 ug. CD8+CD57+ expansion was defined as a frequency above the mean frequency observed in healthy subjects. What the research found in general, with its limitations: Around 30 CD8+ CDR3 sequences were shared between patients and controls but appeared highly expressed in patients and within their immunodominant clones. CD8+ Simpson's diversity did not differ significantly between patients and healthy controls (P=0.060).

As to this clonotype: There is no known antigen for this receptor. No much larger clonotype is one base removed from it; base qualities were not supplied.

Profiling of TCR beta VDJ combinations and CDR3 sequences used genomic DNA as the template. TCR repertoire sequencing was run on an Illumina HiSeq 2000. The authors' pipeline ran thus. Repertoires were assessed using TRBV/TRBJ rearrangement plots, CDR3 size and DJ length profiles, and Simpson's diversity index. The immunodominant clone was defined as the most abundant DNA sequence in deep sequencing data. CDR3 amino acid sequences were screened for sharing across subjects and compared with published repertoires and the VDJdb database. TCRdb trimmed public reads at Q25 via fastp, called clones via MiXCR and kept in-frame beta chains. Identical CDR3 protein sequences are pooled into one entry, listed with their most common genes and DNA. None of the V and J calls come from the authors' own analysis; TCRdb made them. Across this sample there are 150,000 or so distinct CDR3 sequences, with about 48% seen only once. Of the sample, roughly 29% falls within the top ten clones.

Flow cytometry had shown CD8+CD57+ cell expansion in the patients selected for sequencing. Every patient had severe acquired aplastic anemia, diagnosed using the International Study of Aplastic Anemia and Agranulocytosis and Camitta criteria. At the time blood was sampled, none of the patients had received any therapy. In the study, sorted CD4+ and CD8+ blood T cells from patients with severe aplastic anemia and from healthy subjects underwent deep sequencing of TCR repertoires. Patients were enrolled under clinicaltrials.gov protocols 00001620, 01623167, 00001397, 00071045, 00081523 and 00961064 in the USA. Ficoll-Paque density gradient centrifugation was used to isolate peripheral blood mononuclear cells. CD4+ and CD8+ T cells were sorted by FACS or magnetic beads before DNA extraction. Sequenced sample: sorted CD4+, CD8+, or CD8+CD57+ T cells (not recorded which) from PBMCs. The sequence was collected from a human donor with aplastic anemia.

The sequenced DNA: TGTGCCAGCGAGGATTGGATGAACACTGAAGCTTTCTTT. It codes for CASEDWMNTEAFF. The sequence links TRBV7-9 to TRBJ1-1, with no D gene named confidently. The CDR3 sequence holds 13 residues, the cysteine and phenylalanine included. Only CDR3 DNA remains: 39 bases, in frame from the first base. V loses 8 bases of germline sequence and J loses 0 bases, and the interval between the two ends is 10 bases. The germline V gene (reference sequence) specifies SEHNR as CDR1 and FQNEAQ as CDR2. This CDR3, with the reference TRBV7-9 and TRBJ1-1 proteins standing in past its ends, gives the full variable domain DTGVSQNPRHKITKRGQNVTFRCDPISEHNRLYWYRQTLGQGPEFLTYFQNEAQLEKSRLLSDRFSAERPKGSFSTLEIQRTEQGDSAMYLCASEDWMNTEAFFGQGTRLTVV.